This T cell receptor (beta chain) was observed in a study of CD8 T cells in Susac syndrome. Study-wide results and limits: The study recognized that the number of individuals in its TCR sequencing and HLA analysis was relatively small.

Roughly 0.45 to 1 ug RNA was reverse transcribed with random hexamers. In TCRdb, the immunoSEQ multiplex PCR reads were re-called with MiXCR into one record per CDR3 protein. The sample has roughly 200,000 distinct CDR3 sequences; 85% to 95% are singletons. It was healthy donors who served as the controls, matched for age and sex. Negative isolation yielded CD4+ and CD8+ T cells, and FACS enriched TEMRA cells. Worth noting for this clonotype: Its matching antigen is unknown.

The germline V gene encodes CDR1 SGDLS and CDR2 YYNGEE. Losses at the gene ends were 0 bases for V and 8 bases for J; bases not matched to a gene: 5. The length of the CDR3 is 14 residues. The receptor's source is a human donor in good health. The V and J genes are TRBV9 and TRBJ1-5; 7 nucleotides agree with TRBD1. Sequenced: CD4+ T cells from PBMCs. The CDR3 nucleotides read TGTGCCAGCAGCGTAGGACAGGGTTTTGAGCCCCAGCATTTT. It is translated as CASSVGQGFEPQHF.